This TCR beta chain was captured in a study of response to subunit inactivated influenza vaccine listed by TCRdb under 2018. In the study overall: Deep quantitative profiling of the T cell receptor repertoire was used in the study to follow responses to a trivalent subunit inactivated influenza vaccine. The full study reports these points: The authors suggested that each seasonal influenza vaccination may recruit only a limited number of new T cells.

As concerns this clonotype: Its target antigen remains unknown. No base quality information exists; no much larger clone differs at one position.

The CDR3 runs 14 residues from the cysteine to the phenylalanine. Only the CDR3 portion is preserved as DNA: 42 bases, with reading frame beginning at the first base. CDR1 SGHTA and CDR2 FQGNSA are derived from the germline V gene. V is cut by 5 bases and J by 5 bases, and the space between the germline ends is 14 bases. Library preparation employed RT-PCR. Reads for this sample came from an Illumina HiSeq 2500. TCRdb trimmed public reads at Q25 via fastp, called clones via MiXCR and kept in-frame beta chains. When rows share a CDR3 protein, they turn into one entry using the most common DNA and genes. The sample contains some 850,000 distinct CDR3 sequences, about a fifth of them found a single time. Under 13% of the sample is taken by the ten largest.

The TCR was taken from a man aged 50 or older who received an inactivated influenza vaccine. Donor details come from another sample of the same person, matched by shared clones. The input for sequencing was PBMCs from blood, taken about 5 days after vaccination. Recombination joined TRBV7-2 with TRBJ2-3, with a tentative D gene TRBD2 over 6 matching bases. The DNA reads TGTGCCAGCAGCCTTTGGACCGGGGGAGATACGCAGTATTTT. This encodes CASSLWTGGDTQYF. Outside the CDR3, residues come from the reference TRBV7-2 and TRBJ2-3 proteins, so the full variable domain is: GAGVSQSPSNKVTEKGKDVELRCDPISGHTALYWYRQSLGQGLEFLIYFQGNSAPDKSGLPSDRFSAERTGGSVSTLTIQRTQQEDSAVYLCASSLWTGGDTQYFGPGTRLTVL.